This is a list of T cell receptor beta chains from one sample in a study of spatial heterogeneity in lung cancer. One entry per CDR3 protein results from TCRdb running MiXCR on the 5' RACE reads. The data contain more than 80,000 distinct CDR3 sequences, over 9.5% of them singletons. The specimen comprised PBMCs, sampled at surgery. The receptors come from a male donor with early-stage non-small cell lung cancer. Both conserved end residues are part of each CDR3. D genes are given only for firm matches. The listing skips clone size in some rows; elsewhere it reads once, few, many or a size class.

clone_size: few
v_call: TRBV19
d_call: .
j_call: TRBJ1-2
cdr3_aa: CATLSPRAGSYGYTF
cdr3_nt: TGTGCCACCCTTTCGCCCAGGGCAGGGTCCTATGGCTACACCTTC

clone_size: .
v_call: TRBV28
d_call: TRBD1
j_call: TRBJ1-4
cdr3_aa: CASSLWTGLKLFF
cdr3_nt: TGTGCCAGCAGCCTTTGGACAGGGTTAAAACTGTTTTTT

clone_size: .
v_call: TRBV3-1
d_call: TRBD1
j_call: TRBJ2-1
cdr3_aa: CASSQWDRVHEQFF
cdr3_nt: TGTGCCAGCAGCCAATGGGACAGGGTCCATGAGCAGTTCTTC

clone_size: .
v_call: TRBV20-1
d_call: .
j_call: TRBJ2-5
cdr3_aa: CSASSASPGPQETQYF
cdr3_nt: TGCAGTGCTAGCTCGGCTTCTCCGGGGCCCCAAGAGACCCAGTACTTC

clone_size: many
v_call: TRBV7-2
d_call: .
j_call: TRBJ2-3
cdr3_aa: CASSPPGHSTDTQYF
cdr3_nt: TGTGCCAGCAGCCCGCCGGGACACAGCACAGATACGCAGTATTTT

clone_size: few
v_call: TRBV27
d_call: TRBD1
j_call: TRBJ2-2
cdr3_aa: CASSLSGTGTYTGELFF
cdr3_nt: TGTGCCAGCAGCCTATCCGGGACAGGGACCTACACCGGGGAGCTGTTTTTT

clone_size: .
v_call: TRBV29-1
d_call: TRBD1
j_call: TRBJ2-7
cdr3_aa: CSVGLNRGRSYEQYF
cdr3_nt: TGCAGCGTTGGGTTAAACAGGGGTAGATCCTACGAGCAGTACTTC

clone_size: few
v_call: TRBV6-2/TRBV6-3
d_call: .
j_call: TRBJ1-1
cdr3_aa: CASMPGGNTEAFF
cdr3_nt: TGTGCCAGCATGCCGGGAGGGAACACTGAAGCTTTCTTT

clone_size: few
v_call: TRBV11-1
d_call: .
j_call: TRBJ2-7
cdr3_aa: CASSSITNDPYEQYF
cdr3_nt: TGTGCCAGCAGCTCGATAACCAATGATCCTTACGAGCAGTACTTC

clone_size: few
v_call: TRBV4-3
d_call: .
j_call: TRBJ2-5
cdr3_aa: CASSRGTGVIETQYF
cdr3_nt: TGCGCCAGCAGCCGGGGGACGGGCGTAATCGAGACCCAGTACTTC

clone_size: .
v_call: TRBV28
d_call: .
j_call: TRBJ2-7
cdr3_aa: CASSLPTGSSYEQYF
cdr3_nt: TGTGCCAGCAGTTTACCAACAGGAAGCTCCTACGAGCAGTACTTC

clone_size: many
v_call: TRBV27
d_call: TRBD1
j_call: TRBJ2-2
cdr3_aa: CASRLTGAGELFF
cdr3_nt: TGTGCCAGCAGGCTTACAGGGGCCGGGGAGCTGTTTTTT

clone_size: once
v_call: TRBV20-1
d_call: TRBD2
j_call: TRBJ2-3
cdr3_aa: CSARALAGDTTDTQYF
cdr3_nt: TGCAGTGCTAGAGCTTTGGCGGGAGATACCACAGATACGCAGTATTTT

clone_size: few
v_call: TRBV19
d_call: .
j_call: TRBJ1-5
cdr3_aa: CASPPWQGRVGNQPQHF
cdr3_nt: TGTGCCAGTCCTCCCTGGCAGGGGAGGGTTGGCAATCAGCCCCAGCATTTT

clone_size: few
v_call: TRBV7-3
d_call: .
j_call: TRBJ2-3
cdr3_aa: CASSSTADTQYF
cdr3_nt: TGTGCCAGCAGCTCCACAGCAGATACGCAGTATTTT

clone_size: .
v_call: TRBV12-3/TRBV12-4
d_call: .
j_call: TRBJ2-2
cdr3_aa: CASSPPGELFF
cdr3_nt: TGTGCCAGCAGTCCCCCCGGGGAGCTGTTTTTT

clone_size: .
v_call: TRBV6-1
d_call: .
j_call: TRBJ1-2
cdr3_aa: CASSGTGKNDYGYTF
cdr3_nt: TGTGCCAGCTCCGGCACAGGGAAGAATGACTATGGCTACACCTTC

clone_size: few
v_call: TRBV7-2
d_call: .
j_call: TRBJ2-2
cdr3_aa: CASSLILANTGELFF
cdr3_nt: TGTGCCAGCAGCTTAATCCTCGCGAACACCGGGGAGCTGTTTTTT

clone_size: few
v_call: TRBV29-1
d_call: .
j_call: TRBJ1-3
cdr3_aa: CSVGSAGNTIYF
cdr3_nt: TGCAGCGTTGGGAGTGCTGGAAACACCATATATTTT

clone_size: .
v_call: TRBV4-3
d_call: .
j_call: TRBJ2-2
cdr3_aa: CASSQDSQGMRSGELFF
cdr3_nt: TGCGCCAGCAGCCAAGATTCTCAGGGTATGAGGTCCGGGGAGCTGTTTTTT

clone_size: once
v_call: TRBV11-2
d_call: .
j_call: TRBJ2-2
cdr3_aa: CASSRASFTGELFF
cdr3_nt: TGTGCCAGCAGCCGGGCTAGCTTCACCGGGGAGCTGTTTTTT

clone_size: .
v_call: TRBV28
d_call: .
j_call: TRBJ2-7
cdr3_aa: CASKGELNEQYF
cdr3_nt: TGTGCCAGCAAAGGGGAATTAAACGAGCAGTACTTC

clone_size: many
v_call: TRBV3-1
d_call: .
j_call: TRBJ1-1
cdr3_aa: CASSQGTENTEAFF
cdr3_nt: TGTGCCAGCAGCCAAGGGACAGAGAACACTGAAGCTTTCTTT

clone_size: many
v_call: TRBV7-9
d_call: TRBD1
j_call: TRBJ1-1
cdr3_aa: CASSLPTLVGQRNTEAFF
cdr3_nt: TGTGCCAGCAGCTTACCAACGCTTGTGGGACAGAGGAACACTGAAGCTTTCTTT

clone_size: few
v_call: TRBV28
d_call: .
j_call: TRBJ2-4
cdr3_aa: CASSEGLAKNIQYF
cdr3_nt: TGTGCCAGCAGTGAGGGGTTAGCCAAAAACATTCAGTACTTC

clone_size: .
v_call: TRBV4-3
d_call: .
j_call: TRBJ1-1
cdr3_aa: CASSQVGVGTEAFF
cdr3_nt: TGCGCCAGCAGCCAAGTAGGGGTTGGCACTGAAGCTTTCTTT

clone_size: .
v_call: TRBV20-1
d_call: .
j_call: TRBJ1-1
cdr3_aa: CSARPTRLGTEAFF
cdr3_nt: TGCAGTGCTAGACCCACAAGATTGGGCACTGAAGCTTTCTTT

clone_size: .
v_call: TRBV12-3/TRBV12-4
d_call: .
j_call: TRBJ1-1
cdr3_aa: CASSSTTNTEAFF
cdr3_nt: TGTGCCAGCAGTTCGACAACGAACACTGAAGCTTTCTTT